Here is one T cell receptor beta chain with its context. The data belong to a study of blood T cell repertoires in COVID-19. Participants spanned ages about 18 to 90 years and resided in 20 to 30 US areas. Researchers sorted participants into cohorts using their self-reported clinical history. The CDR3 covers 14 residues. V lost 4 bases, J lost 2 bases, and 3 bases stayed unmatched. Germline V lookup: CDR1 LNHDA, CDR2 SQIVND (reference sequence). TCRdb's copy holds only in-frame clones and misses some; the assay was immunoSEQ multiplex PCR. The table has roughly 260,000 clones, roughly 87% seen once; the top ten hold just over 2.5%.

The source of this sequence is a woman in her 30s with acute COVID-19. The J gene is TRBJ2-5, the V gene TRBV19; 8 nucleotides match TRBD2. Source material: PBMCs or T cells enriched from blood (not recorded which). CDR3 loop: CASSSPSGQETQYF. The CDR3 nucleotides are TGTGCCAGTAGTAGTCCTAGCGGGCAAGAGACCCAGTACTTC.